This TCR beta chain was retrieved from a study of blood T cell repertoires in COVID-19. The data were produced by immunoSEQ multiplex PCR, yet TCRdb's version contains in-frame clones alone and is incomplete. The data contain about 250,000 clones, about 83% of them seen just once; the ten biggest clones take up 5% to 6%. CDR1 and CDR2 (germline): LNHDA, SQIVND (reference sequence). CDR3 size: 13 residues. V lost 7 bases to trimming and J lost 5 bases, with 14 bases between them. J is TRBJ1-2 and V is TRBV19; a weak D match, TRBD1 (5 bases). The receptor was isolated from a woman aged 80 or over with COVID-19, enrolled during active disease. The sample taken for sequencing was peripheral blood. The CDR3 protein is CASKSQGKYGYTF. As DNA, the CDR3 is TGTGCCAGTAAGTCCCAGGGCAAATATGGCTACACCTTC.